The entry that follows covers one T cell receptor (beta chain) sequence. Its antigen is currently unknown. The CDR3 runs to 14 residues. Trimming stripped 6 bases from V and 0 bases from J, with 6 bases between. The sample is drawn from a study of beta chain features in type 1 diabetes. Turning to the study itself: The samples had more than 95 million sorted cells examined in all.

Sorting of CD4+ naive, central memory, regulatory and stem cell-like memory cells was performed via CD45RO/CCR7/CD25/CD127/CD95/CD27. The study, taken as a whole, reports: Shortening that was moderate but significant affected the TCRB CDR3s of Type 1 diabetes patients in all four CD4+ subsets. Fewer insertions but more deletions were seen at VDJ junctions in type 1 diabetes patients.

Expressed TCRB transcripts got sequenced, as all isolated RNA was reverse transcribed. Sequencing used immunoSEQ multiplex PCR; TCRdb keeps in-frame clones, though not all of them. Among some 360,000 clones listed, around a fifth were seen once. The sequencing sample was made of naive CD4+ T cells from blood. V and J are TRBV23-1 and TRBJ2-6; D gene ambiguous. TRBV23-1 is identified as an open reading frame with a role that is uncertain. This TCR was recovered from a woman in her late teens or twenties in good health. CDR3 DNA: TGCGCCAGCAGCCTGTACTCTGGGGCCAACGTCCTGACTTTC. It translates to CASSLYSGANVLTF.